The 29 T cell receptor beta chains below were found in one sample sequenced in a study of glioma-infiltrating T cells after dendritic cell vaccination. Using immunoSEQ multiplex PCR, the repertoire was profiled, and TCRdb retains in-frame clones only, with some absent. The table records 25,000 to 35,000 clones, more than 85% of them present only once. Specimen: blood, collected before dendritic cell vaccination. The source of these receptors is a human donor with glioblastoma.

J is TRBJ1-6 and V is TRBV5-1; D not certain. The CDR3 loop spans 13 amino acids. V shed 0 bases and J shed 8 bases, with 6 bases lying between them. CDR1 and CDR2 (germline): SGHRS, YFSETQ. CDR3 region: CASSLGRDSPLHF. The CDR3 DNA reads as TGCGCCAGCAGCTTGGGACGGGATTCACCCCTCCACTTT.

CDR3 residues: CASSHNTGTIVNEQFF. The CDR3 nucleotides are TGTGCCAGCAGCCACAACACTGGGACAATTGTGAATGAGCAGTTCTTC. The V call is TRBV11-2, the J call TRBJ2-1, with D tentatively TRBD1 (6 bases). The germline V gene encodes CDR1 SGHAT and CDR2 FQNNGV. The CDR3 is made up of 16 amino acids. V was clipped by 5 bases and J by 7 bases, with 21 bases between them.

The chain links TRBV6-6 to TRBJ1-1; no definite D call. The CDR3 runs 15 residues. CDR1 is MNHNY, CDR2 SVGAGI, per germline (reference sequence). The V end lost 5 bases, the J end lost 0 bases, and 13 bases lay between the germline ends. The CDR3: CASSTDQSMNTEAFF. The CDR3 region has the DNA TGTGCCAGCAGTACAGACCAGAGCATGAACACTGAAGCTTTCTTT.

The chain joins TRBV6-6 to TRBJ1-1, with 7 bases lining up with TRBD1. Germline values: CDR1 MNHNY, CDR2 SVGAGI (reference sequence). The length of the CDR3 is 15 residues. Germline trimming cut 6 bases from V and 4 bases from J; bases unmatched to any gene: 11. The CDR3 bases are TGTGCCAGCAGCGACCTAGGACAGGCGGCCACTGAAGCTTTCTTT. Encoded protein: CASSDLGQAATEAFF.

The chain employs TRBV9 and TRBJ2-1; 12 bases align to TRBD2. V lost 4 bases, J lost 10 bases, and 12 bases stayed unmatched. Germline CDR1 SGDLS, CDR2 YYNGEE. The CDR3 spans 16 residues. CDR3 amino acids: CASSPTSGGLAGEQFF. The CDR3 DNA reads as TGTGCCAGCAGCCCGACTAGCGGGGGCCTGGCAGGCGAGCAGTTCTTC. The full variable domain, its missing parts supplied by reference TRBV9 and TRBJ2-1, is DSGVTQTPKHLITATGQRVTLRCSPRSGDLSVYWYQQSLDQGLQFLIQYYNGEERAKGNILERFSAQQFPDLHSELNLSSLELGDSALYFCASSPTSGGLAGEQFFGPGTRLTVL.

This chain joins TRBV2 and TRBJ2-1; TRBD2 matches 8 bases. This CDR3 spans 15 amino acids. Per germline, CDR1 SNHLY and CDR2 FYNNEI. V was pared by 4 bases and J by 3 bases, with 5 bases of the junction left unmatched. As DNA, the CDR3 is TGTGCCAGCAGTGGGGTAGCGGGGAACTACAATGAGCAGTTCTTC. It translates to CASSGVAGNYNEQFF.

This sequence joins TRBV6-6 and TRBJ1-3, with D hard to call. V lost 10 bases and J lost 4, with 5 bases in between. CDR3 size: 10 residues. The germline CDR1 and CDR2 sequences are MNHNY and SVGAGI (reference sequence). The CDR3 nucleotides are TGTGCCACCGTCGGAAACACCATATATTTT. The encoded protein is CATVGNTIYF.

The chain has TRBV19 and TRBJ2-2, with D perhaps matching TRBD2 (6 bases). Germline V gene sequence: CDR1 LNHDA, CDR2 SQIVND (reference sequence). Trimming removed 6 bases at V and 1 base at J, with 15 bases between. The CDR3 is 16 residues long. The CDR3 DNA follows: TGTGCCAGTAGGGTTACCGGGACTTGGAACACCGGGGAGCTGTTTTTT. It specifies CASRVTGTWNTGELFF.

The table lists this clone with a count of one. This chain links TRBV10-3 with TRBJ1-2; the D is unclear. V shed 2 bases and J shed 8 bases, with 12 bases lying between them. The CDR3 covers 13 residues. CDR1 is ENHRY and CDR2 is SYGVKD in the germline V gene. In DNA, the CDR3 is TGTGCCATCAGTGAGGCACCCTCAAGCGGCTACACCTTC. As protein: CAISEAPSSGYTF.

This clone was observed a single time. This chain joins TRBV5-6 and TRBJ2-3, with D possibly TRBD1 on 6 matching bases. V was cut by 2 bases and J by 5 bases, with 12 bases left in between. Germline V gives CDR1 SGHDT, CDR2 YYEEEE. The CDR3 extends over 14 amino acids. The CDR3: CASSLSGAGDTQYF. CDR3 DNA: TGTGCCAGCAGCTTATCAGGGGCGGGAGATACGCAGTATTTT.

In this sample, this clone turned up once. This sequence joins TRBV6-5 and TRBJ1-2; 7 bases align to TRBD1. Germline trimming cut 5 bases from V and 8 bases from J; bases unmatched to any gene: 5. The length of the CDR3 is 12 residues. Germline V gene lookup returns CDR1 MNHEY and CDR2 SVGAGI. CDR3 coding DNA: TGTGCCAGCAGTCCGACAGGGTTCGGCTACACCTTC. Its protein product is CASSPTGFGYTF.

This chain links TRBV19 with TRBJ1-4; 11 nucleotides agree with TRBD1. CDR1 is LNHDA and CDR2 is SQIVND in the germline V gene (reference sequence). V trimming: 7 bases; J trimming: 5 bases; junction bases outside the gene matches: 3. This CDR3 spans 14 amino acids. The CDR3 here is CASMDRGRNEKLFF. CDR3 sequence (DNA): TGTGCCAGTATGGACAGGGGGCGGAATGAAAAACTGTTTTTT.

The rearrangement joins TRBV19 to TRBJ1-2; 9 bases agree with TRBD1. The germline CDR1 and CDR2 sequences are LNHDA and SQIVND (reference sequence). The length of the CDR3 is 16 residues. V was clipped by 5 bases and J by 8 bases; unmatched bases: 15. Here the CDR3 DNA reads TGTGCCAGTAGTGGCCGGGACAGGGTCTCCTTTGGGGGCTACACCTTC. Translation gives CASSGRDRVSFGGYTF.

The V call is TRBV11-3, the J call TRBJ2-1, with D possibly matching TRBD2 (6 bases). CDR3 length: 15 residues. Trimming cost V 1 base and J 5 bases, with 12 bases left between them. Per the germline V gene, CDR1 is SGHNT and CDR2 is YENEEA. The CDR3 DNA reads TGTGCCAGCAGCTTAGCCCCCGGGACTGACAATGAGCAGTTCTTC. It translates to CASSLAPGTDNEQFF.

The CDR3 sequence is CAWSPTGAINEKLFF. DNA of the CDR3: TGTGCCTGGAGTCCAACAGGGGCGATTAATGAAAAACTGTTTTTT. This chain uses TRBV30 with TRBJ1-4; the match to TRBD1 covers 7 bases. The CDR3 contains 15 residues. Germline lookup yields CDR1 GTSNPN and CDR2 SVGIG (reference sequence). Trimming at V came to 2 bases and at J to 4 bases, leaving 7 bases not matched to a gene.

The chain has TRBV7-8 and TRBJ2-7; no clear D. Trimming cost V 3 bases and J 0 bases, with 3 bases left between them. This CDR3 has 12 residues. CDR1 is SGHVS, CDR2 FQNEAQ, per germline. The CDR3 DNA reads TGTGCCAGCAGCTTCAGCTCCTACGAGCAGTACTTC. Residues: CASSFSSYEQYF. The whole variable domain, remainder taken from reference TRBV7-8 and TRBJ2-7, is GAGVSQSPRYKVAKRGQDVALRCDPISGHVSLFWYQQALGQGPEFLTYFQNEAQLDKSGLPSDRFFAERPEGSVSTLKIQRTQQEDSAVYLCASSFSSYEQYFGPGTRLTVT.

The gene calls are TRBV18 and TRBJ2-7; a possible D gene is TRBD1 (5 bases). The CDR3 is 13 residues long. From germline, CDR1 is KGHSH and CDR2 LQKENI. V dropped 3 bases and J dropped 2 bases, with 8 bases sitting between them. In DNA, the CDR3 is TGTGCCAGCTCACCCAAGGGGCCCTACGAGCAGTACTTC. Its protein product is CASSPKGPYEQYF.

This chain uses TRBV7-9 with TRBJ2-1; 9 bases are shared with TRBD1. The CDR3 contains 18 residues. CDR1 is SEHNR, CDR2 FQNEAQ, per germline (reference sequence). Trimming took 5 bases from V and 6 from J; bases not matched to a gene: 17. In DNA, the CDR3 is TGTGCCAGCAGCGGCCTTCGACAGGGGGTCATTTTATTCAATGAGCAGTTCTTC. This sequence encodes CASSGLRQGVILFNEQFF.

The chain employs TRBV6-1 and TRBJ1-1; tentatively, D is TRBD1 (6 bases). This CDR3 is 14 amino acids long. Germline CDR1 and CDR2: MNHNS and SASEGT. Trimming took 7 bases from V and 5 from J, leaving 17 bases between them. The CDR3 is CASILEGVGTEAFF. The CDR3 nucleotides are TGTGCCAGCATCCTAGAGGGGGTTGGAACTGAAGCTTTCTTT.

The CDR3 here is CASSLTTGAGANVLTF. Written as DNA, the CDR3 is TGTGCCAGCAGCCTTACCACAGGGGCTGGGGCCAACGTCCTGACTTTC. V and J are TRBV7-2 and TRBJ2-6; 7 bases align to TRBD1. The germline V gene has CDR1 SGHTA and CDR2 FQGNSA. CDR3 size: 16 residues. With 5 bases clipped from V and 2 bases from J, the junction kept 6 bases outside the gene matches.

This clone was picked up one time. The chain couples TRBV30 to TRBJ2-5; the match to TRBD2 covers 7 bases. The J segment lost 6 bases and the V segment lost 1 base, leaving 2 bases of the junction unmatched. The germline CDR1 and CDR2 sequences are GTSNPN and SVGIG (reference sequence). The CDR3 contains 12 residues. The CDR3 is CAWSGLAKTQYF. The CDR3 DNA reads as TGTGCCTGGAGTGGACTAGCAAAGACCCAGTACTTC.

A single count supports this clone. The chain uses TRBV6-6 and TRBJ2-3; a possible D gene is TRBD2 (6 bases). The germline V gene encodes CDR1 MNHNY and CDR2 SVGAGI (reference sequence). The CDR3 consists of 16 residues. V was shortened by 5 bases and J by 1 base, with 16 bases between the two germline ends. CDR3 DNA sequence: TGTGCCAGCAGTCCCCGGGACCCGGGGGGCACAGATACGCAGTATTTT. Translation: CASSPRDPGGTDTQYF.

V and J are TRBV5-1 and TRBJ1-4; 8 positions match TRBD1. The CDR3 length is 15 residues. V dropped 4 bases and J dropped 7; count of bases not matched to a gene: 9. The germline V gene has CDR1 SGHRS and CDR2 YFSETQ. CDR3 in DNA: TGCGCCAGCAGCCCCTACGGGGACAGGCTTGAAAAACTGTTTTTT. It specifies CASSPYGDRLEKLFF.

The V call is TRBV6-6, the J call TRBJ1-3; a possible D gene is TRBD1 (6 bases). The CDR3 runs 14 residues. V was shortened by 10 bases and J by 1 base, with 14 bases between the two germline ends. Germline V gene lookup returns CDR1 MNHNY and CDR2 SVGAGI (reference sequence). CDR3 protein: CATTGGLSGNTIYF. CDR3 nucleotides: TGTGCCACCACTGGGGGCCTTTCTGGAAACACCATATATTTT.

This chain links TRBV5-8 with TRBJ1-1; D is perhaps TRBD1 (5 bases). Per germline, CDR1 SGHTS and CDR2 YDEGEE. V lost 1 base to trimming and J lost 5 bases, with 21 bases between them. CDR3 length equals 17 residues. The CDR3 nucleotides are TGTGCCAGCAGCTTGCCCCTCCGACACCCCGGGGGGACTGAAGCTTTCTTT. It yields the protein CASSLPLRHPGGTEAFF.

This clone came up a few times. The chain uses TRBV25-1 and TRBJ2-7, with D possibly being TRBD2 (6 bases). This CDR3 comprises 17 residues. Germline lookup yields CDR1 MGHDK and CDR2 SYGVNS. V lost 3 bases and J lost 6, with 24 bases in between. CDR3 in DNA: TGTGCCAGCAGTGATACGTTGGGTCGGGTGTCCGGGGGCGAGCAGTACTTC. This encodes CASSDTLGRVSGGEQYF.

This chain links TRBV14 with TRBJ1-6; a possible D gene is TRBD1 (5 bases). Trimming shortened V by 0 bases and J by 8 bases, and 11 bases separated the two germline ends. The CDR3 loop spans 15 amino acids. Germline-derived CDR1 and CDR2 are SGHDN and FVKESK. This CDR3 reads CASSQDVQAYSPLHF. The CDR3 DNA reads TGTGCCAGCAGCCAAGACGTACAGGCCTATTCACCCCTCCACTTT. The whole variable domain, filled in from reference TRBV14 and TRBJ1-6, reads EAGVTQFPSHSVIEKGQTVTLRCDPISGHDNLYWYRRVMGKEIKFLLHFVKESKQDESGMPNNRFLAERTGGTYSTLKVQPAELEDSGVYFCASSQDVQAYSPLHFGNGTRLTVT.

This chain uses TRBV10-1 with TRBJ2-7; D perhaps matches TRBD2 (5 bases). The V gene lost 6 bases and the J gene lost 6 bases, with 12 bases spanning the gap. The CDR3 contains 12 residues. CDR1 and CDR2 (germline): WNHNN, SYGVQD (reference sequence). The CDR3 coding sequence is TGCGCCAGCAGCGGAGGACCTGGCGAGCAGTACTTC. Its translation is CASSGGPGEQYF.

V and J are TRBV6-4 and TRBJ2-1; 8 bases map to TRBD2. Per the germline V gene, CDR1 is MRHNA and CDR2 is SNTAGT. The CDR3 is 12 residues long. V trimming: 5 bases; J trimming: 9 bases; junction bases outside the gene matches: 3. The CDR3 DNA sequence: TGTGCCAGCAGTTTTAGCGGGGCTGAGCAGTTCTTC. As protein: CASSFSGAEQFF.